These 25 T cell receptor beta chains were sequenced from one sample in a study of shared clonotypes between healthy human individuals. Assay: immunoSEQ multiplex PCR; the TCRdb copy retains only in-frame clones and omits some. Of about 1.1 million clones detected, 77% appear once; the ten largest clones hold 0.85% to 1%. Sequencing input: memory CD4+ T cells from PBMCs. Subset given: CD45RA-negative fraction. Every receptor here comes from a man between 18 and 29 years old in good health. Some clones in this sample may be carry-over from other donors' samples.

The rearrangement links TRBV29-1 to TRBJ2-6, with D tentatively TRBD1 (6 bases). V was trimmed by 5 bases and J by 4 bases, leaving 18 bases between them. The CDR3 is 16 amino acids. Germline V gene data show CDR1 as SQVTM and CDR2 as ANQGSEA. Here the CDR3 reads CSVLDRITSGANVLTF. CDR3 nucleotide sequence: TGCAGCGTTTTGGACAGAATTACGTCCGGGGCCAACGTCCTGACTTTC.

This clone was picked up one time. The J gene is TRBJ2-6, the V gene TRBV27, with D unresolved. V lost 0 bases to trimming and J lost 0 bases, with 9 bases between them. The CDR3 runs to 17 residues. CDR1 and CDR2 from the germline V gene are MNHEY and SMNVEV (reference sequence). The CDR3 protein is CASSLSGSSSGANVLTF. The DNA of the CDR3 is TGTGCCAGCAGTTTATCGGGCTCCAGCTCTGGGGCCAACGTCCTGACTTTC. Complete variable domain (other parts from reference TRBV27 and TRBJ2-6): EAQVTQNPRYLITVTGKKLTVTCSQNMNHEYMSWYRQDPGLGLRQIYYSMNVEVTDKGDVPEGYKVSRKEKRNFPLILESPSPNQTSLYFCASSLSGSSSGANVLTFGAGSRLTVL.

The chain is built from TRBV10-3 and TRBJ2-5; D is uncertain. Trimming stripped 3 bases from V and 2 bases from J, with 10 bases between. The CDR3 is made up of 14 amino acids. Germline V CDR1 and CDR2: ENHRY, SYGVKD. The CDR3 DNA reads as TGTGCCATCAGTGATAGTCGCGGACAAGAGACCCAGTACTTC. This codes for CAISDSRGQETQYF.

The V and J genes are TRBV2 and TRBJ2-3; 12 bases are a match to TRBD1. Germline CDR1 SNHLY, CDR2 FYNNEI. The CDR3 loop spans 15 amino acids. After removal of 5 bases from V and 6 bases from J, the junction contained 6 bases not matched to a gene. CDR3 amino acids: CASSTGTGGSDTQYF. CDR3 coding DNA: TGTGCCAGCAGTACCGGGACAGGGGGCTCGGATACGCAGTATTTT.

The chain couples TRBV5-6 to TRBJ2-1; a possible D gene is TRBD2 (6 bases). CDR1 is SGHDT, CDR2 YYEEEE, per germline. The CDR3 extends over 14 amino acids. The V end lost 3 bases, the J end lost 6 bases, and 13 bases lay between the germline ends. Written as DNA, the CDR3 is TGTGCCAGCAGCTCTTTAGCGGCGGGCAATGAGCAGTTCTTC. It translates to CASSSLAAGNEQFF.

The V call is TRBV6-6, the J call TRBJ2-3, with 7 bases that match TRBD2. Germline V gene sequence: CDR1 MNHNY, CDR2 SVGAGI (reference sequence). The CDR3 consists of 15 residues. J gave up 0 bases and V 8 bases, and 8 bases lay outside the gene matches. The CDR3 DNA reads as TGTGCCAGCCGATATAGCGGGTATAGCACAGATACGCAGTATTTT. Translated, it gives CASRYSGYSTDTQYF.

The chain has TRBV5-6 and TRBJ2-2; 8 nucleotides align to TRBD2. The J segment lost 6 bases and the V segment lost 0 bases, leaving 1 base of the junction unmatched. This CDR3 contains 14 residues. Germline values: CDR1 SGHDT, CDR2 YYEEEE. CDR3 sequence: CASSLGLAPGELFF. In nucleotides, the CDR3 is TGTGCCAGCAGCTTGGGACTAGCGCCCGGGGAGCTGTTTTTT.

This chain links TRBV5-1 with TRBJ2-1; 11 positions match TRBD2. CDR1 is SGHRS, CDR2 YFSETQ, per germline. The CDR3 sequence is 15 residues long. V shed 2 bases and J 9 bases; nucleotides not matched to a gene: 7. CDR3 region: CASSFTSGSGGEQFF. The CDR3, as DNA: TGCGCCAGCAGCTTTACTAGCGGGAGCGGAGGTGAGCAGTTCTTC.

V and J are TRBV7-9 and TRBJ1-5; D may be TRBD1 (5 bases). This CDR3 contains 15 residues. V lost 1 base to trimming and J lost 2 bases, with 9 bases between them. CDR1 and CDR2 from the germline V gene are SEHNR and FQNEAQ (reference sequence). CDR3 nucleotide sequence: TGTGCCAGCAGCTTAGGGGGGGTGGGCAATCAGCCCCAGCATTTT. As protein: CASSLGGVGNQPQHF.

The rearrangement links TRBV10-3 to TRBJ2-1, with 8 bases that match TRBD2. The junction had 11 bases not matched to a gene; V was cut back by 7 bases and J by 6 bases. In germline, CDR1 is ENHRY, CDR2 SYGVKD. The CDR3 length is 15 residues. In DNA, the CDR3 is TGTGCCATCACCGACACCAAGCGGGAGATCAATGAGCAGTTCTTC. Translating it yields CAITDTKREINEQFF.

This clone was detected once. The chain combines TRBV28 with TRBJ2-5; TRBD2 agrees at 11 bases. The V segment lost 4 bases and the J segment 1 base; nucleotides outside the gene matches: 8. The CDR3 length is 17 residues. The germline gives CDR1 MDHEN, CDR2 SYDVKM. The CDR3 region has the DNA TGTGCCAGCAGTTCTGACGAAGGACTAGCGGGCCAAGAGACCCAGTACTTC. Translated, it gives CASSSDEGLAGQETQYF.

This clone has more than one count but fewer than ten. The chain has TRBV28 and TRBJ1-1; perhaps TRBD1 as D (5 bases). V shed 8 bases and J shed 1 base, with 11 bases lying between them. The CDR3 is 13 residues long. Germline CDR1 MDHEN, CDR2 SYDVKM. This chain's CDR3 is CASEIGTNTEAFF. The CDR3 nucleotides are TGTGCCAGCGAAATTGGGACGAACACTGAAGCTTTCTTT.

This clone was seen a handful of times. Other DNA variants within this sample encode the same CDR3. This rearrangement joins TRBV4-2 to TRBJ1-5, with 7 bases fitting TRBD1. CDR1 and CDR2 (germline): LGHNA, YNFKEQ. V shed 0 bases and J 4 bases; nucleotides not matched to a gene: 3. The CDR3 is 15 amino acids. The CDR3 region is CASSQDRDSNQPQHF. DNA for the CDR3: TGTGCCAGCAGCCAAGACCGGGACAGTAATCAGCCCCAGCATTTT.

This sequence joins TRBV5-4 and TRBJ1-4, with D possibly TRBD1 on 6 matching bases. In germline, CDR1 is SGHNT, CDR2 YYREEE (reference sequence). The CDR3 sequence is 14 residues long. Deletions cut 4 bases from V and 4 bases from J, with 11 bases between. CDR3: CASSIRTDNEKLFF. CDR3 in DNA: TGTGCCAGCAGCATCCGGACAGATAATGAAAAACTGTTTTTT. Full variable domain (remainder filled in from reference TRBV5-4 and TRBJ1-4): ETGVTQSPTHLIKTRGQQVTLRCSSQSGHNTVSWYQQALGQGPQFIFQYYREEENGRGNFPPRFSGLQFPNYSSELNVNALELDDSALYLCASSIRTDNEKLFFGSGTQLSVL.

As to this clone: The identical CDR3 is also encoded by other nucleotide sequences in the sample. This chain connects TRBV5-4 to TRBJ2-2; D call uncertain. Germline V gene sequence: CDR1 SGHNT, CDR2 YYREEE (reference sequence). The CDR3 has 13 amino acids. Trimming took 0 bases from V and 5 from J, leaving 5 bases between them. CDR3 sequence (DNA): TGTGCCAGCAGCTTGGTCGGGACCGGGGAGCTGTTTTTT. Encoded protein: CASSLVGTGELFF.

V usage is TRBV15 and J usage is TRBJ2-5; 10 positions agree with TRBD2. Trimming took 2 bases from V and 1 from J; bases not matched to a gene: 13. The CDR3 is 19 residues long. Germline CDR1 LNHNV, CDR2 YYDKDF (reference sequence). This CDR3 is CATSRSGASGRAFQETQYF. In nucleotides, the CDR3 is TGTGCCACCAGCAGATCGGGGGCTAGCGGGAGAGCTTTCCAAGAGACCCAGTACTTC.

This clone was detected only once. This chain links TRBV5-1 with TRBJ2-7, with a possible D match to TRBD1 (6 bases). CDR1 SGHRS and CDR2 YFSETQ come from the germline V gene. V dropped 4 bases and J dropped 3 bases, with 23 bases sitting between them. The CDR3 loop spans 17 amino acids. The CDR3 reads CASSTPPTGPRSYEQYF. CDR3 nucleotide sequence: TGCGCCAGCAGCACCCCACCGACAGGCCCAAGGAGCTACGAGCAGTACTTC.

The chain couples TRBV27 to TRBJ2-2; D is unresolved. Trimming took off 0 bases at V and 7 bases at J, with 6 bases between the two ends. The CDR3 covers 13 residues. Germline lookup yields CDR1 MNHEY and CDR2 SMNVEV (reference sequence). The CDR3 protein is CASSLSYGGELFF. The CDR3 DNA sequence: TGTGCCAGCAGTTTATCTTATGGCGGGGAGCTGTTTTTT.

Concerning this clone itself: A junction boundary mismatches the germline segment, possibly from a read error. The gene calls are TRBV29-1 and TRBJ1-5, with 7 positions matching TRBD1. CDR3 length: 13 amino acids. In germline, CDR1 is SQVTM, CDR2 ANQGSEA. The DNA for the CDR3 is TGCAGCGCTGAAGACAGGGCAGGCCAGCCCCAGCATTTT. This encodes CSAEDRAGQPQHF.

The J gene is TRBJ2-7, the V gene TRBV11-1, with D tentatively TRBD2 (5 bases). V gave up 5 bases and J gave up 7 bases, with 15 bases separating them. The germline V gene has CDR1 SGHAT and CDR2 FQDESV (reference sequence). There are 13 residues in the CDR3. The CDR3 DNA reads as TGTGCCAGCAGCCCCCGGCCCGAGGGTGAGCAGTACTTC. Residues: CASSPRPEGEQYF.

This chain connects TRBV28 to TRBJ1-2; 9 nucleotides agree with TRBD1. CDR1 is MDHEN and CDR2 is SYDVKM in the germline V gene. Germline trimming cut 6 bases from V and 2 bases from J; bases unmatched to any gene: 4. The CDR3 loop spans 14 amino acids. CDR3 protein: CASRATGGNYGYTF. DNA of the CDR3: TGTGCCAGCAGAGCGACAGGGGGAAACTATGGCTACACCTTC.

The CDR3 nucleotides are TGTGCCAGCAGCAATAGCGATCATTATTCACCCCTCCACTTT. It is translated as CASSNSDHYSPLHF. J is TRBJ1-6 and V is TRBV21-1. TRBV21-1 is reported as a pseudogene. CDR3 length: 14 residues.

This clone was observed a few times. This CDR3 is CASSPRGPRETSGELFF. CDR3 DNA sequence: TGCGCCAGCAGCCCTCGGGGTCCGCGGGAGACGTCCGGGGAGCTGTTTTTT. The chain couples TRBV4-3 to TRBJ2-2; 7 positions agree with TRBD2. Per the germline V gene, CDR1 is LGHNA and CDR2 is YSLEER. The CDR3 loop spans 17 amino acids. The V gene end was trimmed by 4 bases and the J gene end by 6 bases; junction bases not matched to a gene: 14.

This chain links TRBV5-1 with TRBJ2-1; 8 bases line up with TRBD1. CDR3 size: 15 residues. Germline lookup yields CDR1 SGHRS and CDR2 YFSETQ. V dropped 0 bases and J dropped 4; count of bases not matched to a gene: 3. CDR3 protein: CASSLGQGYYNEQFF. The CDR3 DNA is TGCGCCAGCAGCTTGGGACAGGGGTATTACAATGAGCAGTTCTTC. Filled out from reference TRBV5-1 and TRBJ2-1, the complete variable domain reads KAGVTQTPRYLIKTRGQQVTLSCSPISGHRSVSWYQQTPGQGLQFLFEYFSETQRNKGNFPGRFSGRQFSNSRSEMNVSTLELGDSALYLCASSLGQGYYNEQFFGPGTRLTVL.

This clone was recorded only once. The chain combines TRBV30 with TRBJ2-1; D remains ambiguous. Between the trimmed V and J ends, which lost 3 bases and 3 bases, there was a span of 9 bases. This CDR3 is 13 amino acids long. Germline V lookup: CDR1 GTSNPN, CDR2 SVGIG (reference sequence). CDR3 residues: CAWSETVYNEQFF. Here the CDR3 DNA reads TGTGCCTGGAGCGAGACGGTCTACAATGAGCAGTTCTTC.